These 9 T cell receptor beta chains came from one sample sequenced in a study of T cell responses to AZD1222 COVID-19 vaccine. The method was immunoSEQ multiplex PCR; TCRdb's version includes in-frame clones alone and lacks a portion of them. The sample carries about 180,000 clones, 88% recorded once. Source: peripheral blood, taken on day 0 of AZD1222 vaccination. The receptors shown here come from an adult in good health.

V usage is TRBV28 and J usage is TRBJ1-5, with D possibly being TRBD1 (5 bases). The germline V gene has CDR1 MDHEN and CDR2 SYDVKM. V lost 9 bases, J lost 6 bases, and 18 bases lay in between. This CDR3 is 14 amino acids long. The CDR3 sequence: CASLGTLRGQPQHF. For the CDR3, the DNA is TGTGCCAGTTTAGGGACCTTAAGAGGTCAGCCCCAGCATTTT.

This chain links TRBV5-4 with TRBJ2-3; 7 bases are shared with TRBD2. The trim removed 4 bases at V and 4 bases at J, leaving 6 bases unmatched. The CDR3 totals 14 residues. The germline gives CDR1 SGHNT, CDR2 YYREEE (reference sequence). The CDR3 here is CASSPGGPPDTQYF. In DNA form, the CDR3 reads TGTGCCAGCAGCCCGGGGGGACCGCCAGATACGCAGTATTTT.

CDR3 coding DNA: TGTGCCAGCAGTTACACCGGGACAGGGAGCAATCAGCCCCAGCATTTT. The encoded protein is CASSYTGTGSNQPQHF. The chain couples TRBV6-5 to TRBJ1-5; 9 nucleotides line up with TRBD1. This CDR3 spans 16 amino acids. V lost 2 bases to trimming and J lost 1 base; unmatched junction nucleotides: 3. The germline V gene has CDR1 MNHEY and CDR2 SVGAGI.

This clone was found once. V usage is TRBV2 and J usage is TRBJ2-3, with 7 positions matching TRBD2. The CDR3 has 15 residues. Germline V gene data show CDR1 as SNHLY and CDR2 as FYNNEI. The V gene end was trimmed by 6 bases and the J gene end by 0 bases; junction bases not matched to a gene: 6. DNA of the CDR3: TGTGCCAGCAGCCGGGGTAGCGGGAGCACAGATACGCAGTATTTT. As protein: CASSRGSGSTDTQYF.

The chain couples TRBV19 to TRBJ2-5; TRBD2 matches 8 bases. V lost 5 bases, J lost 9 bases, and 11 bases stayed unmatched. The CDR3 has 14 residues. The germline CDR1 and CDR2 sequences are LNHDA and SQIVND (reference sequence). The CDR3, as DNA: TGTGCCAGTAGTTTCCGAGCGGGGGAAGTTGCCCAGTACTTC. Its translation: CASSFRAGEVAQYF.

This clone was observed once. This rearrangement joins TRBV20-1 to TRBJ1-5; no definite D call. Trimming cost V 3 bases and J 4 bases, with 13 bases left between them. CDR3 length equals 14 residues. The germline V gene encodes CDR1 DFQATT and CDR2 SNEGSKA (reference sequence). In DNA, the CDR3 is TGCAGTGCTAGTCCCGGGTTGGGAAATCAGCCCCAGCATTTT. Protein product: CSASPGLGNQPQHF.

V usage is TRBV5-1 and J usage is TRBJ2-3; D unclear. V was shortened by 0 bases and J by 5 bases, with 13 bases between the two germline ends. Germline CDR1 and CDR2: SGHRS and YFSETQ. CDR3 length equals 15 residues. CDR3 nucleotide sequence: TGCGCCAGCAGCTTGGCTGGCGTTGGCGGAGATACGCAGTATTTT. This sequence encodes CASSLAGVGGDTQYF.

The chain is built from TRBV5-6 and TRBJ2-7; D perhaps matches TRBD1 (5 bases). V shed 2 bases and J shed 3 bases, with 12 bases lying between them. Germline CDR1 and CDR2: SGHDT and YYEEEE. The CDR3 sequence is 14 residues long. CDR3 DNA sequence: TGTGCCAGCAGCTTCAGGGTAATCCACTACGAGCAGTACTTC. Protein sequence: CASSFRVIHYEQYF.

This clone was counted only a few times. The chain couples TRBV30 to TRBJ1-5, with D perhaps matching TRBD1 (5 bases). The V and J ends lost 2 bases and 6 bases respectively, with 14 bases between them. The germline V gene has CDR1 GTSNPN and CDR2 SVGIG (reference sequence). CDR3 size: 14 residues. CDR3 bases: TGTGCCTGGAGTCTCGGGGGAAGAGCTCAGCCCCAGCATTTT. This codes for CAWSLGGRAQPQHF.